This record covers a single TCR beta chain. The antigen is undetermined. The entry originates in a study of shared clonotypes between healthy human individuals. CD45RO-negative, CCR7-selected cells formed the naive CD8 fraction, which excluded terminally differentiated effector memory CD45RA+ cells. Overall study findings and caveats: An effect of sequencing depth on clonotype sharing among donors was expected. The low donor count limited represented genetic and exposure-history diversity.

Clones were sequenced by immunoSEQ multiplex PCR, and TCRdb holds only the in-frame ones, with some missing. The sample has roughly 570,000 clones, nearly 98% seen once. The V gene lost 1 base and the J gene lost 0 bases, with 8 bases spanning the gap. This CDR3 spans 14 amino acids. From germline, CDR1 is SGHDT and CDR2 YYEEEE. This TCR was recovered from a man aged 25 to 45 in good health. The sequencing sample was made of naive CD8+ T cells sorted from blood. V is TRBV5-6 and J is TRBJ2-7; perhaps TRBD2 as D (6 bases). In nucleotides, the CDR3 is TGTGCCAGCAGCTTGATGGGGGGCTCCTACGAGCAGTACTTC. Its translation is CASSLMGGSYEQYF.